The T cell receptor beta chain under discussion was sequenced for a study of T-cell memory formation after mild COVID-19. V lost 0 bases and J lost 0, with 19 bases in between. This CDR3 contains 19 residues. The germline gives CDR1 LGHNA, CDR2 YSLEER. TCRdb reprocessed the 5' RACE reads with MiXCR, giving one entry per CDR3 protein. The profile shows roughly 550,000 distinct CDR3 sequences, around 21% of them singletons. The clonotype was recovered from an adult woman who had mild COVID-19 (a few samples of this study predate the infection). Cell type and time point are not known. This chain joins TRBV4-3 and TRBJ2-3, with D perhaps TRBD2 (6 bases). Material: PBMCs or a T cell subset sorted from them (not recorded which). CDR3 sequence reads: CASSQDRAGPPSSTDTQYF. In nucleotides, the CDR3 is TGCGCCAGCAGCCAAGATAGGGCGGGACCCCCCTCTAGCACAGATACGCAGTATTTT.